The source of this T cell receptor beta chain is a study of cytomegalovirus exposure and HLA in healthy donors. Study-level results: Later work found most CMV-associated TCR beta chains apparently HLA-restricted. As a later analysis showed, a missense DCLRE1C variant was linked to trimming of TCR beta V- and J-genes.

Regarding this clone: The antigen remains undetermined.

Samples came from healthy bone marrow donors. The CDR3 is 15 amino acids. Unmatched junction bases numbered 5, after V lost 2 bases and J lost 7 bases. The germline gives CDR1 MNHEY, CDR2 SVGAGI. Primers included in the PCR were 60 Vbeta and 13 Jbeta primers. Source study methods: There were around 80 million unique TCR beta chains by a later count, and approximately 10 million of them were shared. Profiled with immunoSEQ multiplex PCR; TCRdb holds only in-frame clones, not every one. The V and J calls and clone size were taken over from that table, and D and trimming were inferred from the DNA. Of around 200,000 clones in the sample, roughly 78% are singletons; the top ten hold roughly 0.65%.

The gene calls are TRBV6-5 and TRBJ2-1; 10 bases fit TRBD2. Sequenced material: PBMCs. This sequence originates from a boy aged 10-17 years in good health and CMV-seronegative. The CDR3 nucleotides read TGTGCCAGCAGTTACGCCGGACTAGCGGAGAATGAGCAGTTCTTC. Protein product: CASSYAGLAENEQFF.